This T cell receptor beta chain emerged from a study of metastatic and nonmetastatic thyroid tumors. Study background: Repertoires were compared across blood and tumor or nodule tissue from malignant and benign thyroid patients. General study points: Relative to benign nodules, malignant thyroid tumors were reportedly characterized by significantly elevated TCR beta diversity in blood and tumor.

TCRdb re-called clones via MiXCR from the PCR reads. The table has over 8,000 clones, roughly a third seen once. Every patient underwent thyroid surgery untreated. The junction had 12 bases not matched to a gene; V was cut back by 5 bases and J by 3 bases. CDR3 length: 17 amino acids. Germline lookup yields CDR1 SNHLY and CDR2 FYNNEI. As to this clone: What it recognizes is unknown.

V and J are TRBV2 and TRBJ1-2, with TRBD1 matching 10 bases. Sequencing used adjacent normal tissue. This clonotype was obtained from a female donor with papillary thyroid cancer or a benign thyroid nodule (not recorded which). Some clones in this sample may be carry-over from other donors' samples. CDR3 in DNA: TGTGCCAGCAGTTTGGATCCTGACAGGGGGCAGGACTATGGCTACACCTTC. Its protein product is CASSLDPDRGQDYGYTF.